The 27 T cell receptor beta chains in this list originate from one sample, sequenced in a study of OX40 agonist ivuxolimab in advanced cancers. Here immunoSEQ multiplex PCR was the method, and the copy in TCRdb shows in-frame clones only, minus some. The sample consists of more than 65,000 clones, 85% of them appearing once. The sample here was CD4+ or CD8+ T cells sorted from blood, taken in a trial of the OX40 agonist ivuxolimab. Receptors originate from an adult with an advanced solid tumor such as melanoma, head and neck, liver or kidney cancer.

A note on this clone: An end of the junction differs from the germline gene, which may be a read error. The chain uses TRBV7-2 and TRBJ1-3; unclear D gene. In germline, CDR1 is SGHTA, CDR2 FQGNSA. CDR3 size: 17 residues. CDR3 nucleotide sequence: TGTGCCAGCAGCTTAGGTCCTAGTCGTTCCTATGGAGACACCATATATTTT. As protein: CASSLGPSRSYGDTIYF.

This chain connects TRBV28 to TRBJ2-3, with D maybe TRBD1 (6 bases). The length of the CDR3 is 15 residues. The germline V and J ends were trimmed by 6 bases and 0 bases, with 13 bases remaining between them. The germline V gene has CDR1 MDHEN and CDR2 SYDVKM. The CDR3, as DNA: TGTGCCAGCAGCTCGAGACAGGAGAGCACAGATACGCAGTATTTT. Protein sequence: CASSSRQESTDTQYF.

This rearrangement joins TRBV30 to TRBJ2-4, with no clear D. Germline CDR1 GTSNPN, CDR2 SVGIG (reference sequence). V lost 0 bases and J lost 4, with 16 bases in between. This CDR3 is 16 amino acids long. The CDR3 DNA reads TGTGCCTGGAGTGTCGTAGGAACCGGGCCGAAAAACATTCAGTACTTC. Translated: CAWSVVGTGPKNIQYF.

The sample holds a few counts of this clone. The chain carries TRBV28 and TRBJ2-1; D is perhaps TRBD1 (6 bases). Germline CDR1 and CDR2: MDHEN and SYDVKM. The CDR3 contains 13 residues. V lost 6 bases and J lost 8, with 14 bases in between. This CDR3 reads CASRLPQGYEQFF. For the CDR3, the DNA is TGTGCCAGCAGACTACCACAGGGTTATGAGCAGTTCTTC. The variable domain in full, completed from reference TRBV28 and TRBJ2-1, reads DVKVTQSSRYLVKRTGEKVFLECVQDMDHENMFWYRQDPGLGLRLIYFSYDVKMKEKGDIPEGYSVSREKKERFSLILESASTNQTSMYLCASRLPQGYEQFFGPGTRLTVL.

The rearrangement uses TRBV6-1 and TRBJ1-5; weak D call: TRBD1 (6 bases). The CDR3 totals 14 residues. Germline CDR1 MNHNS, CDR2 SASEGT. V lost 6 bases and J 6 bases, leaving 15 bases between the germline ends. The CDR3 region has the DNA TGTGCCAGCAGCGTGACAGGCTCTCCTCAGCCCCAGCATTTT. Its protein is CASSVTGSPQPQHF.

V usage is TRBV7-8 and J usage is TRBJ1-5; tentatively, D is TRBD1 (6 bases). The V gene lost 5 bases and the J gene lost 2 bases, with 16 bases spanning the gap. In germline, CDR1 is SGHVS, CDR2 FQNEAQ. The CDR3 consists of 16 residues. The CDR3 region is CASSLEGGAGNQPQHF. CDR3 in DNA: TGTGCCAGCAGCCTCGAGGGGGGCGCGGGCAATCAGCCCCAGCATTTT.

This chain connects TRBV19 to TRBJ1-6; no clear D gene. V lost 3 bases to trimming and J lost 9 bases, with 12 bases between them. Germline assignment: CDR1 LNHDA and CDR2 SQIVND (reference sequence). This CDR3 is 14 amino acids long. The CDR3 region is CASSMVEGSSPLHF. The CDR3 region has the DNA TGTGCCAGTAGTATGGTGGAGGGAAGTTCACCCCTCCACTTT.

V gene TRBV19 combines with J gene TRBJ2-2, with 12 positions matching TRBD2. This CDR3 spans 14 amino acids. The V segment lost 9 bases and the J segment 4 bases; nucleotides outside the gene matches: 3. Germline V gene data show CDR1 as LNHDA and CDR2 as SQIVND (reference sequence). This chain's CDR3 is CASGTSGSTGELFF. In DNA, the CDR3 is TGTGCCAGCGGGACTAGCGGGTCCACCGGGGAGCTGTTTTTT.

CDR3 protein: CASSPGRASYGYTF. DNA of the CDR3: TGTGCCAGCAGCCCAGGACGGGCCTCCTATGGCTACACCTTC. The rearrangement uses TRBV28 and TRBJ1-2; no firm D call. Germline V gene sequence: CDR1 MDHEN, CDR2 SYDVKM. This CDR3 is built from 14 residues. Trimming took off 6 bases at V and 4 bases at J, with 15 bases between the two ends.

This chain joins TRBV7-9 and TRBJ2-7, with D perhaps assigned TRBD1 or TRBD2 (5 bases each). Germline lookup yields CDR1 SEHNR and CDR2 FQNEAQ (reference sequence). This CDR3 region has 14 residues. Trimming pared 5 bases from V and 5 bases from J, leaving 16 bases between. The CDR3 here is CASSPQGTAHEQYF. The DNA of the CDR3 is TGTGCCAGCAGCCCCCAAGGGACGGCCCACGAGCAGTACTTC.

The chain employs TRBV6-1 and TRBJ2-7; 9 bases align to TRBD1. Germline CDR1 reads MNHNS; CDR2 reads SASEGT. The trim removed 7 bases at V and 3 bases at J, leaving 7 bases unmatched. The CDR3 sequence is 14 residues long. The CDR3, as DNA: TGTGCCAGCACTAGGGGGACAGGGCGCTACGAGCAGTACTTC. Its translation: CASTRGTGRYEQYF.

The rearrangement joins TRBV28 to TRBJ1-4; D is possibly TRBD1 (6 bases). The ends were cut back, 3 bases at V and 7 bases at J, with 18 bases in the middle. From germline, CDR1 is MDHEN and CDR2 SYDVKM. This CDR3 has 16 residues. The DNA of the CDR3 is TGTGCCAGCAGTTTTGATCATGCAGGGGTTGGTGAAAAACTGTTTTTT. It is translated as CASSFDHAGVGEKLFF.

This clone was counted only a few times. The gene calls are TRBV5-1 and TRBJ2-7; 7 positions match TRBD2. The germline CDR1 and CDR2 sequences are SGHRS and YFSETQ. Trimming removed 1 base from V and 3 bases from J; junction bases left unmatched: 7. The CDR3 sequence is 15 residues long. Written as DNA, the CDR3 is TGCGCCAGCAGCTTGATTCCTAGCGGACTCTACGAGCAGTACTTC. Translating gives CASSLIPSGLYEQYF.

A word on this clone: One end of the junction varies from germline; a read error may be responsible. This chain connects TRBV7-7 to TRBJ1-4; D is ambiguous. Germline CDR1 SSHAT, CDR2 FNYEAQ (reference sequence). CDR3 length: 15 amino acids. CDR3 protein: CASSLSGATNEKLFF. Written as DNA, the CDR3 is TGTGCTAGCAGCTTGTCTGGTGCAACTAATGAAAAACTGTTTTTT. The full variable domain, its missing parts supplied by reference TRBV7-7 and TRBJ1-4, is GAGVSQSPRYKVTKRGQDVTLRCDPISSHATLYWYQQALGQGPEFLTYFNYEAQPDKSGLPSDRFSAERPEGSISTLTIQRTEQRDSAMYRCASSLSGATNEKLFFGSGTQLSVL.

The rearrangement joins TRBV6-5 to TRBJ2-6; D remains unclear. The CDR3 totals 15 residues. V gave up 2 bases and J gave up 0 bases, with 5 bases separating them. Per germline, CDR1 MNHEY and CDR2 SVGAGI. CDR3 amino acids: CASSYIGSGANVLTF. CDR3 in DNA: TGTGCCAGCAGTTACATCGGCTCTGGGGCCAACGTCCTGACTTTC.

This chain uses TRBV4-2 with TRBJ2-4; either TRBD1 or TRBD2 may supply D (6 bases each). V was clipped by 0 bases and J by 2 bases, with 11 bases between them. CDR3 length: 16 residues. Germline values: CDR1 LGHNA, CDR2 YNFKEQ. For the CDR3, the DNA is TGTGCCAGCAGCCAAGAAGGAGGGGGAACCAAAAACATTCAGTACTTC. Amino acids: CASSQEGGGTKNIQYF.

The chain uses TRBV10-2 and TRBJ1-2; 11 nucleotides line up with TRBD1. The trim removed 4 bases at V and 6 bases at J, leaving 4 bases unmatched. CDR3 length: 14 residues. Germline values: CDR1 WSHSY, CDR2 SAAADI. The CDR3 is CASSGGQGGNGYTF. CDR3 nucleotide sequence: TGCGCCAGCAGTGGGGGACAGGGGGGCAATGGCTACACCTTC.

In this sample, this clone turned up many times. The DNA of the CDR3 is TGTGCCAGCAGCTTAGACGGGTCCGCCCCACCCCTCCACTTT. Translated: CASSLDGSAPPLHF. V usage is TRBV7-9 and J usage is TRBJ1-6; D gene unclear. CDR1 SEHNR and CDR2 FQNEAQ come from the germline V gene (reference sequence). The V end lost 1 base, the J end lost 11 bases, and 12 bases lay between the germline ends. This CDR3 contains 14 residues.

This clone appeared a single time. The CDR3 nucleotides are TGCGCCAGCAGCTCCGACGGACTCCAGAACACTGAAGCTTTCTTT. Its translation is CASSSDGLQNTEAFF. The J gene is TRBJ1-1, the V gene TRBV5-1; no clear D gene. The CDR3 has 15 amino acids. V dropped 3 bases and J dropped 1 base, with 13 bases sitting between them. Germline V gene sequence: CDR1 SGHRS, CDR2 YFSETQ.

This clone is a singleton in its sample. This chain links TRBV5-1 with TRBJ2-5; TRBD1 might be the D (5 bases). CDR1 and CDR2 from the germline V gene are SGHRS and YFSETQ. Trimming took off 0 bases at V and 5 bases at J, with 14 bases between the two ends. This CDR3 has 15 residues. In DNA form, the CDR3 reads TGCGCCAGCAGCTTGGAGACAGTCGCCAGGGAGACCCAGTACTTC. Translating gives CASSLETVARETQYF. The variable domain in full, with the rest retrieved from reference TRBV5-1 and TRBJ2-5, is KAGVTQTPRYLIKTRGQQVTLSCSPISGHRSVSWYQQTPGQGLQFLFEYFSETQRNKGNFPGRFSGRQFSNSRSEMNVSTLELGDSALYLCASSLETVARETQYFGPGTRLLVL.

The CDR3 DNA is TGTGCCAGTAGTCCCCAGGCTTTGCGCATGAACACTGAAGCTTTCTTT. Translation gives CASSPQALRMNTEAFF. V gene TRBV19 combines with J gene TRBJ1-1; D unresolved. The CDR3 extends over 16 amino acids. V dropped 5 bases and J dropped 0 bases, with 16 bases sitting between them. CDR1 is LNHDA, CDR2 SQIVND, per germline (reference sequence).

This sequence joins TRBV5-1 and TRBJ2-7; D might be TRBD1 (6 bases). The CDR3 has 14 residues. Trimming shortened V by 1 base and J by 10 bases, and 18 bases separated the two germline ends. Germline V gene sequence: CDR1 SGHRS, CDR2 YFSETQ. CDR3 in DNA: TGCGCCAGCAGCTTGTATGGCGGCTCAGGGGAACAGTACTTC. Its protein is CASSLYGGSGEQYF.

V is TRBV29-1 and J is TRBJ1-1; D is uncertain. Trimming removed 2 bases from V and 2 bases from J, with 9 bases in between. The CDR3 runs to 13 residues. CDR1 is SQVTM, CDR2 ANQGSEA, per germline. The CDR3 DNA reads TGCAGCGTTGAAAGGCCAGGCAACACTGAAGCTTTCTTT. This gives the protein CSVERPGNTEAFF.

The gene calls are TRBV30 and TRBJ1-1; no definite D call. Per germline, CDR1 GTSNPN and CDR2 SVGIG (reference sequence). The CDR3 covers 11 residues. The V end was cut by 0 bases, the J end by 3 bases, with 2 bases between. The CDR3 protein is CAWSVYTEAFF. DNA of the CDR3: TGTGCCTGGAGTGTTTACACTGAAGCTTTCTTT.

The chain is built from TRBV11-1 and TRBJ1-1; tentatively, D is TRBD1 (6 bases). Between the trimmed V and J ends, which lost 5 bases and 4 bases, there was a span of 14 bases. The CDR3 sequence is 14 residues long. The germline V gene has CDR1 SGHAT and CDR2 FQDESV (reference sequence). CDR3 in amino acids: CASSPIRGGTEAFF. The CDR3 nucleotides are TGTGCCAGCAGCCCCATCAGGGGCGGCACTGAAGCTTTCTTT.

This sequence joins TRBV20-1 and TRBJ1-2; D not certain. This CDR3 comprises 11 residues. Looked up from germline, CDR1 is DFQATT and CDR2 is SNEGSKA (reference sequence). Trimming shortened V by 6 bases and J by 8 bases, and 13 bases separated the two germline ends. The CDR3 loop reads CSAPVQIGYTF. As DNA, the CDR3 is TGCAGTGCCCCAGTCCAGATCGGCTACACCTTC.

The chain recombines TRBV5-1 with TRBJ2-1; either TRBD1 or TRBD2 may supply D (5 bases each). Trimming removed 7 bases from V and 0 bases from J, with 14 bases in between. This CDR3 is built from 15 residues. Germline V gives CDR1 SGHRS, CDR2 YFSETQ. Here the CDR3 DNA reads TGCGCCAGCCAGGAGACTGGGGGCTCCTACAATGAGCAGTTCTTC. Encoded protein: CASQETGGSYNEQFF.